A single T cell receptor (beta chain) is shown here with its context. The data stem from a study of blood T cell repertoires in COVID-19. The wider study: T cells, B-cell-depleted T cells, or PBMCs supplied cDNA or gDNA.

Method: immunoSEQ multiplex PCR; TCRdb's copy keeps in-frame clones and lacks some. This table holds tens of thousands of clones, 80% to 95% found once. The V end lost 0 bases, the J end lost 0 bases, and 21 bases lay between the germline ends. The germline V gene has CDR1 MGHRA and CDR2 YSYEKL. The CDR3 consists of 20 residues. The chain recombines TRBV4-1 with TRBJ2-4; tentatively, D is TRBD2 (5 bases). This TCR was recovered from a woman between 55 and 75 years old with active COVID-19. Source material: peripheral blood. This chain's CDR3 is CASSQDSMDSGLIAKNIQYF. The CDR3 DNA follows: TGCGCCAGCAGCCAAGATTCTATGGACTCCGGACTCATAGCCAAAAACATTCAGTACTTC.